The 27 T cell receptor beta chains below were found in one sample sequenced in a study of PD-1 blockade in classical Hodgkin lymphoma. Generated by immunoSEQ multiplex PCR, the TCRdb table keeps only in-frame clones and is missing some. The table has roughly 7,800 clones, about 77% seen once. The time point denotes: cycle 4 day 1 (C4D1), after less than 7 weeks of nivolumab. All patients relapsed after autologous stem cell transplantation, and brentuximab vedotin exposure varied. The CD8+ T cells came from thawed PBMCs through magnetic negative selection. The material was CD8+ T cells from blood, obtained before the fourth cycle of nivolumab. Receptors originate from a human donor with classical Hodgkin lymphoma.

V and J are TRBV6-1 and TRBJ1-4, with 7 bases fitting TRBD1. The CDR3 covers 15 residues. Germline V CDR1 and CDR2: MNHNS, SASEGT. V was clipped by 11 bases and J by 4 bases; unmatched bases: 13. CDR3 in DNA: TGTGCCCATCAGGTTAGGGGGACAGATAATGAAAAACTGTTTTTT. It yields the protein CAHQVRGTDNEKLFF.

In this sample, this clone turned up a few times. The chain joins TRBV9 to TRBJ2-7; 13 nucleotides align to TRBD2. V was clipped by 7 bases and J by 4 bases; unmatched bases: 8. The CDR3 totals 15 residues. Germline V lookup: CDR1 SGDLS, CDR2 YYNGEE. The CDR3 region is CASGGTSGTIYEQYF. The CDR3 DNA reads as TGTGCCAGCGGGGGGACTAGCGGGACCATATACGAGCAGTACTTC. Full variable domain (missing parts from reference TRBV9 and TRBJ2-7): DSGVTQTPKHLITATGQRVTLRCSPRSGDLSVYWYQQSLDQGLQFLIQYYNGEERAKGNILERFSAQQFPDLHSELNLSSLELGDSALYFCASGGTSGTIYEQYFGPGTRLTVT.

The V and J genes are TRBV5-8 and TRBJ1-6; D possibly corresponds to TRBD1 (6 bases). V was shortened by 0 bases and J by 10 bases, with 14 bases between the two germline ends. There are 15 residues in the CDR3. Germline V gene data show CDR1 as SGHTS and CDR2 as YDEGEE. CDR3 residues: CASSLGQGYRSPLHF. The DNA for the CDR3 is TGTGCCAGCAGCTTGGGGCAGGGGTATAGGTCACCCCTCCACTTT.

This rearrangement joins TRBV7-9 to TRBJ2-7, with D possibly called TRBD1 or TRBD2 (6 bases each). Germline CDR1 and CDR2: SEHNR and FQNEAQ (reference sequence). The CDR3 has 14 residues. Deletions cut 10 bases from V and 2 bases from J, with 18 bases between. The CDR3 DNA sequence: TGTGCCATTACAACAGGGCGGGGTACCTACGAGCAGTACTTC. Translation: CAITTGRGTYEQYF.

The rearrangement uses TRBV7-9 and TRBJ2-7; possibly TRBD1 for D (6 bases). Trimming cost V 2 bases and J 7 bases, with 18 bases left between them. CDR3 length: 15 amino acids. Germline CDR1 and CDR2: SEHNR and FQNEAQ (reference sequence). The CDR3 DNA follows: TGTGCCAGCAGCTTAATTTCAGAGGGGGATGAGGAGCAGTACTTC. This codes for CASSLISEGDEEQYF. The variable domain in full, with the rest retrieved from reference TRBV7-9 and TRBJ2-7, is DTGVSQNPRHKITKRGQNVTFRCDPISEHNRLYWYRQTLGQGPEFLTYFQNEAQLEKSRLLSDRFSAERPKGSFSTLEIQRTEQGDSAMYLCASSLISEGDEEQYFGPGTRLTVT.

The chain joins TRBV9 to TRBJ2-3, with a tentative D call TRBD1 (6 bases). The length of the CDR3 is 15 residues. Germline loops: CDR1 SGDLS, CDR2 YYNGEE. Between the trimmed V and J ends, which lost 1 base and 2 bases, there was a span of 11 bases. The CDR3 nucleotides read TGTGCCAGCAGCGTACAGCAGGGGCCCACAGATACGCAGTATTTT. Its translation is CASSVQQGPTDTQYF.

Here the CDR3 reads CASSSPLGQQETQYF. The CDR3 nucleotides are TGTGCCAGCAGCTCCCCCCTGGGGCAGCAAGAGACCCAGTACTTC. The rearrangement joins TRBV5-4 to TRBJ2-5; TRBD1 might be the D (5 bases). V was shortened by 3 bases and J by 2 bases, with 14 bases between the two germline ends. From germline, CDR1 is SGHNT and CDR2 YYREEE (reference sequence). This CDR3 is built from 15 residues.

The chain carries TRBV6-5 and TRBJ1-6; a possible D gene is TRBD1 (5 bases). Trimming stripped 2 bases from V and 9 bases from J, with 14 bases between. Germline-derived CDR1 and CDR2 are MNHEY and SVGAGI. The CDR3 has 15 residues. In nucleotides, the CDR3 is TGTGCCAGCAGTTACGGTCAGGGCTATCGTTCACCCCTCCACTTT. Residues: CASSYGQGYRSPLHF.

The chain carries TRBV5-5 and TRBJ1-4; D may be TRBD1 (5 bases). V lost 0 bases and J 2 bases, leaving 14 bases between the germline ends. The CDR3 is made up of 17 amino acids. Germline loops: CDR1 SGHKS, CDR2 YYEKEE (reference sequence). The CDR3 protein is CASSLEIPGGTNEKLFF. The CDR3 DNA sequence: TGTGCCAGCAGCTTGGAAATACCCGGGGGGACTAATGAAAAACTGTTTTTT.

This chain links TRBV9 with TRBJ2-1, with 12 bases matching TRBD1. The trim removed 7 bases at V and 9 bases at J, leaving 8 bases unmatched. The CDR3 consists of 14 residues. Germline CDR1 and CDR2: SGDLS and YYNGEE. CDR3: CASGRDRGQFEQFF. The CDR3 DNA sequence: TGTGCCAGCGGCAGGGACAGGGGGCAGTTTGAGCAGTTCTTC.

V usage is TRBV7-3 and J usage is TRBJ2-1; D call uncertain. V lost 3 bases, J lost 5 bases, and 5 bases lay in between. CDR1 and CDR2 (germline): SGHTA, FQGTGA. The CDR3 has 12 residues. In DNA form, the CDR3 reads TGTGCCAGCAGCTTCGGAAACAATGAGCAGTTCTTC. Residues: CASSFGNNEQFF.

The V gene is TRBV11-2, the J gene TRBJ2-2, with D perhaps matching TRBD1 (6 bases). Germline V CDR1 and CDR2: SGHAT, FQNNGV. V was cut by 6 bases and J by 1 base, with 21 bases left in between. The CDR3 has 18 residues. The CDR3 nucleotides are TGTGCCAGCAGTAACGGTCGACAGGCCTTCTGGAACACCGGGGAGCTGTTTTTT. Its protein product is CASSNGRQAFWNTGELFF.

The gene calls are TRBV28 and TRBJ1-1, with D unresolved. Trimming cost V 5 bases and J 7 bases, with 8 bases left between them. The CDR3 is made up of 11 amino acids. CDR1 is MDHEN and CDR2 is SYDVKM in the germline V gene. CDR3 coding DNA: TGTGCCAGCAGTGGCGCGTTTGAAGCTTTCTTT. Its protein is CASSGAFEAFF.

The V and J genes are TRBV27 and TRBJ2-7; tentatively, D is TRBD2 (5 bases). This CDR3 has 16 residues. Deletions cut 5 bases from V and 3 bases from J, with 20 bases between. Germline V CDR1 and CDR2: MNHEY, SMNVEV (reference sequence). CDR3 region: CASSIRFSTGSYEQYF. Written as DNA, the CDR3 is TGTGCCAGCAGTATTAGGTTTTCAACTGGGAGCTACGAGCAGTACTTC.

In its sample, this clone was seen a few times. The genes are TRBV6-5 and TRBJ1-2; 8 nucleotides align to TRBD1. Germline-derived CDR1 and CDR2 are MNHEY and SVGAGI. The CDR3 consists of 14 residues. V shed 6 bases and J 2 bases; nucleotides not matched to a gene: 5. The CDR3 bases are TGTGCCAGCAGACGGACAGGGCGGAACTATGGCTACACCTTC. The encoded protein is CASRRTGRNYGYTF.

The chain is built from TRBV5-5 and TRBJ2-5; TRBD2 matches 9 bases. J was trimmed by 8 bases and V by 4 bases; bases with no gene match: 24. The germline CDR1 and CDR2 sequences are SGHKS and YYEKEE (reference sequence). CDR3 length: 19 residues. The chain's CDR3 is CASSPRGALAGSPGFTQYF. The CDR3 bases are TGTGCCAGCAGCCCCAGGGGGGCTCTAGCGGGGTCCCCGGGGTTCACCCAGTACTTC.

CDR3 in DNA: TGTGCCAGCAGATCCTTAGGGTACACCGGGGAGCTGTTTTTT. Amino acid sequence: CASRSLGYTGELFF. The chain couples TRBV6-1 to TRBJ2-2, with D uncertain. CDR1 MNHNS and CDR2 SASEGT come from the germline V gene. This CDR3 contains 14 residues. Trimming took off 6 bases at V and 3 bases at J, with 11 bases between the two ends.

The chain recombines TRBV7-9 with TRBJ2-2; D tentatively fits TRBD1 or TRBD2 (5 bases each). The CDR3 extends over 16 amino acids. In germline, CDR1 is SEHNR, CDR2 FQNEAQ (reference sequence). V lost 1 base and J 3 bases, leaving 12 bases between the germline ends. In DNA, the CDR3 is TGTGCCAGCAGCTTAGAGCAGTTGGGGGACACCGGGGAGCTGTTTTTT. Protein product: CASSLEQLGDTGELFF. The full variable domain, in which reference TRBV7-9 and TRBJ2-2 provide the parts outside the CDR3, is DTGVSQNPRHKITKRGQNVTFRCDPISEHNRLYWYRQTLGQGPEFLTYFQNEAQLEKSRLLSDRFSAERPKGSFSTLEIQRTEQGDSAMYLCASSLEQLGDTGELFFGEGSRLTVL.

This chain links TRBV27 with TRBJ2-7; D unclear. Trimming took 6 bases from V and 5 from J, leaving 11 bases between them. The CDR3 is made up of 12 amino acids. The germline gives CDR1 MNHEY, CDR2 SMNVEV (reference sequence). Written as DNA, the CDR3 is TGTGCCAGCAGACCGGAGTCGAACGAGCAGTACTTC. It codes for CASRPESNEQYF.

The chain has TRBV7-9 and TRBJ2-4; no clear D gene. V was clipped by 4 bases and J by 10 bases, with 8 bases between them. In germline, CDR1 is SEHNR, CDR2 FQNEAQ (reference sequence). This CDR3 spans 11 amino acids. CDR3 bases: TGTGCCAGCAGCTCACAAGGAATTCAGTACTTC. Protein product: CASSSQGIQYF.

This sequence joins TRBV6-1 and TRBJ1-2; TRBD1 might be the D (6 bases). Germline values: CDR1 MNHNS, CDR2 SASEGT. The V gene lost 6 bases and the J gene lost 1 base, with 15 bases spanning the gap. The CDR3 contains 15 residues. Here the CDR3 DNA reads TGTGCCAGCAGCGACTACGGACAGAATAACTATGGCTACACCTTC. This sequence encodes CASSDYGQNNYGYTF.

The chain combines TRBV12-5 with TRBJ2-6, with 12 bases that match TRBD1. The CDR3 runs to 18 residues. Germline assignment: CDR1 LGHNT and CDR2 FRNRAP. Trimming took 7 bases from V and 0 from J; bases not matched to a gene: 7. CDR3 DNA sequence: TGTGCTAGTGTTCGCCGGGACAGGGGGCTCTCTGGGGCCAACGTCCTGACTTTC. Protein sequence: CASVRRDRGLSGANVLTF.

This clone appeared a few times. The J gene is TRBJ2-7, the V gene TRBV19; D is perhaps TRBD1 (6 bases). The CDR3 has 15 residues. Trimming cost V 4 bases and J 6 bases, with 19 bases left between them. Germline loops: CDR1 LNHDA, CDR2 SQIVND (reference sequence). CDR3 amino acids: CASSSPGAARLEQYF. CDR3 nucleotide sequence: TGTGCCAGTAGTAGTCCAGGGGCAGCTCGTCTCGAGCAGTACTTC. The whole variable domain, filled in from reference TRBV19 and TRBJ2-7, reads DGGITQSPKYLFRKEGQNVTLSCEQNLNHDAMYWYRQDPGQGLRLIYYSQIVNDFQKGDIAEGYSVSREKKESFPLTVTSAQKNPTAFYLCASSSPGAARLEQYFGPGTRLTVT.

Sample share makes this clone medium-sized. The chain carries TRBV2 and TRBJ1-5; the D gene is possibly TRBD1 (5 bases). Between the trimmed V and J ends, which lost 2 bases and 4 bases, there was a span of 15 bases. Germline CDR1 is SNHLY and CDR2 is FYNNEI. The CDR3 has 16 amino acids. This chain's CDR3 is CASSEMRVGGNQPQHF. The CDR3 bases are TGTGCCAGCAGTGAAATGAGGGTTGGGGGTAATCAGCCCCAGCATTTT.

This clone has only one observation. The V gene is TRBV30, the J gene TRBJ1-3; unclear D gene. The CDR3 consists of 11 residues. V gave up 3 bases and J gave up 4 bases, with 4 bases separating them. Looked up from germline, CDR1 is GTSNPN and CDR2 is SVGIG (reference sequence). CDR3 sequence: CAWRSGNTIYF. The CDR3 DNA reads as TGTGCCTGGAGATCGGGAAACACCATATATTTT.

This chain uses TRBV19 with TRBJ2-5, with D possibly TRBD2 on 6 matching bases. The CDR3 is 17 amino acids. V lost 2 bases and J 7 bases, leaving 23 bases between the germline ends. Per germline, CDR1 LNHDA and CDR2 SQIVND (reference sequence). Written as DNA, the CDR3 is TGTGCCAGTAGTATAACGAGCGCAGGTCTGACCGGGGGGACCCAGTACTTC. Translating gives CASSITSAGLTGGTQYF. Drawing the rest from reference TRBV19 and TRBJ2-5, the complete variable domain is DGGITQSPKYLFRKEGQNVTLSCEQNLNHDAMYWYRQDPGQGLRLIYYSQIVNDFQKGDIAEGYSVSREKKESFPLTVTSAQKNPTAFYLCASSITSAGLTGGTQYFGPGTRLLVL.

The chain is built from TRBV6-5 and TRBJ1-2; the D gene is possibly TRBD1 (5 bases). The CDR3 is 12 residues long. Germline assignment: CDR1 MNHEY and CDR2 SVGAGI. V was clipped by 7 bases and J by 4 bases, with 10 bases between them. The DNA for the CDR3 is TGTGCCAGCAACCACGACAGCTATGGCTACACCTTC. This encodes CASNHDSYGYTF.